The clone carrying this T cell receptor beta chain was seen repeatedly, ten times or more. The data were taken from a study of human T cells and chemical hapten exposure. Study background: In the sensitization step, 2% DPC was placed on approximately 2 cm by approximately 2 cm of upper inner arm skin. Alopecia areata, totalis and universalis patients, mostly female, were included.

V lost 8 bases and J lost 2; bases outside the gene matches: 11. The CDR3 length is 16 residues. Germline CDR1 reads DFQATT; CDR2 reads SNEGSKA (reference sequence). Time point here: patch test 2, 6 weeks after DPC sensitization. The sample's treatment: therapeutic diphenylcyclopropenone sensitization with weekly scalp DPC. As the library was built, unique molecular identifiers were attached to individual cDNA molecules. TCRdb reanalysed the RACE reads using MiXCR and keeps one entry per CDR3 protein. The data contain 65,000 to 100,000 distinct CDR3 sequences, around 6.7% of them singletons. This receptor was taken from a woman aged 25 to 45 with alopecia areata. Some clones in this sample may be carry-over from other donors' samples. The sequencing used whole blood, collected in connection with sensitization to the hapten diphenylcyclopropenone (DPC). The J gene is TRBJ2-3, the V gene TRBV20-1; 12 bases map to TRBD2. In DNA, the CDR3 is TGCAGTCTACCCAAACTAGCGGGGGGCTTCACAGATACGCAGTATTTT. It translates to CSLPKLAGGFTDTQYF.